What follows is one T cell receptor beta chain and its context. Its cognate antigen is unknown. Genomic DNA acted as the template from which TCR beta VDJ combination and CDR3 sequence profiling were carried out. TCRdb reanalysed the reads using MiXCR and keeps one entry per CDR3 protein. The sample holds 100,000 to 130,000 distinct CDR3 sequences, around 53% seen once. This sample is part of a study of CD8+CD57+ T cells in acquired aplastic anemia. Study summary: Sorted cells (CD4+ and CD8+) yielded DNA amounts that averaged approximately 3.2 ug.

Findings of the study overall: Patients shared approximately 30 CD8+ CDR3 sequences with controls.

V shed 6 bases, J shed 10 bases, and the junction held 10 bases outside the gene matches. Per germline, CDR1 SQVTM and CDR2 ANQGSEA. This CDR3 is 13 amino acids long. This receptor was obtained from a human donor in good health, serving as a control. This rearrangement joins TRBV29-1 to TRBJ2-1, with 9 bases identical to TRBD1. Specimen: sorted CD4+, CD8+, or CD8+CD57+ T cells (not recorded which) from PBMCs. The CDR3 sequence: CSVAWDRAYEQFF. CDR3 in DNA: TGCAGCGTGGCTTGGGACAGGGCCTACGAGCAGTTCTTC.